A few counts support the clone carrying this T cell receptor beta chain. The antigen remains undetermined. The authors incorporated unique molecular identifiers into the TCR beta cDNA libraries. cDNA molecules numbering roughly 0.5 million came from approximately 0.91 to 9.4 million T cells. TCRdb processed the PCR reads anew with MiXCR; each CDR3 protein has one entry. The table has 350,000 to 450,000 distinct CDR3 sequences, about a third seen once. These data belong to a study of post-analysis software for immune sequencing data. About the study: Both relapsing-remitting and secondary progressive multiple sclerosis featured among the disease courses, as did progressive-relapsing multiple sclerosis.

The V end was cut by 3 bases, the J end by 10 bases, with 15 bases between. Germline V gives CDR1 MDHEN, CDR2 SYDVKM. CDR3 size: 13 residues. Findings of the study overall: Controls showed lower frequencies than patients for four to six TRBV segments, and TRBV5-6, TRBV5-1 and TRBV20-1 were among these. F-measure co-clustering was strong for batch-matched samples.

The sample consisted of blood. The chain carries TRBV28 and TRBJ1-1; D gene unclear. The source of this sequence is a girl aged 5-17 years with multiple sclerosis. The CDR3 sequence: CASSFTGSRGAFF. As DNA, the CDR3 is TGTGCCAGCAGTTTTACGGGGTCCCGAGGAGCTTTCTTT.